One and the same sample provided the 32 T cell receptor beta chains below, sequenced in a study of CD8 T cells in ankylosing spondylitis. From the 5' RACE reads, TCRdb called clonotypes with MiXCR, one entry per CDR3 protein. The sample has about 160,000 distinct CDR3 sequences; just over 9.5% are singletons. Input material: blood, either unsorted or a sorted T cell fraction (not recorded which). These receptors were taken from a female donor with ankylosing spondylitis or in good health (not recorded which).

This chain uses TRBV5-6 with TRBJ2-7, with 8 bases matching TRBD1. The V gene end was trimmed by 4 bases and the J gene end by 4 bases; junction bases not matched to a gene: 4. The CDR3 consists of 13 residues. The germline CDR1 and CDR2 sequences are SGHDT and YYEEEE. The CDR3 bases are TGTGCCAGCAGCAAAGACAGGGGATACGAGCAGTACTTC. Encoded protein: CASSKDRGYEQYF.

This clonotype has at least ten counts. This chain uses TRBV12-3 or TRBV12-4 with TRBJ1-1, with D perhaps TRBD1 (6 bases). V shed 5 bases and J shed 4 bases, with 17 bases lying between them. This CDR3 is built from 15 residues. CDR3 bases: TGTGCCAGCAGTCCCGGGGGGGGCGCGAGCACTGAAGCTTTCTTT. Its protein product is CASSPGGGASTEAFF.

This clonotype has just a few counts. The chain carries TRBV6-2 or TRBV6-3 and TRBJ2-2; 13 bases align to TRBD2. This CDR3 comprises 18 residues. V trimming: 0 bases; J trimming: 7 bases; junction bases outside the gene matches: 8. Per germline, CDR1 MNHEY and CDR2 SVGEGT. The CDR3 spells CASSYSILLAGGDGELFF. The CDR3 DNA follows: TGTGCCAGCAGTTACTCGATCCTACTAGCGGGAGGGGACGGGGAGCTGTTTTTT.

In regard to this clonotype: One end of the junction varies from germline; a read error may be responsible. The rearrangement joins TRBV30 to TRBJ2-1; 8 bases fit TRBD2. CDR1 is GTSNPN, CDR2 SVGIG, per germline (reference sequence). The CDR3 runs to 14 residues. The DNA for the CDR3 is TGTGCCTGGAGTGTCGGCGGGAGGAAGGGTGAGCAGCTCTTC. It is translated as CAWSVGGRKGEQLF. The full variable domain, completed using reference TRBV30 and TRBJ2-1, is SQTIHQWPATLVQPVGSPLSLECTVEGTSNPNLYWYRQAAGRGLQLLFYSVGIGQISSEVPQNLSASRPQDRQFILSSKKLLLSDSGFYLCAWSVGGRKGEQLFGPGTRLTVL.

The chain carries TRBV6-1 and TRBJ2-1, with 8 bases identical to TRBD2. Germline V CDR1 and CDR2: MNHNS, SASEGT. With V trimmed by 3 bases and J by 7 bases, 8 bases remained unmatched. The CDR3 loop spans 15 amino acids. The DNA for the CDR3 is TGTGCCAGCAGTGATGCGGGAGGCCCAGGGAATGAGCAGTTCTTC. Translating it yields CASSDAGGPGNEQFF.

There are a few counts of this clonotype. The genes are TRBV9 and TRBJ2-5, with a tentative D call TRBD1 (7 bases). CDR3 length equals 15 residues. V lost 3 bases and J lost 5, with 17 bases in between. Germline CDR1 reads SGDLS; CDR2 reads YYNGEE. CDR3 loop: CASSAGLTGRETQYF. CDR3 in DNA: TGTGCCAGCAGCGCGGGACTGACAGGGAGGGAGACCCAGTACTTC. Full variable domain (rest looked up from reference TRBV9 and TRBJ2-5): DSGVTQTPKHLITATGQRVTLRCSPRSGDLSVYWYQQSLDQGLQFLIQYYNGEERAKGNILERFSAQQFPDLHSELNLSSLELGDSALYFCASSAGLTGRETQYFGPGTRLLVL.

The chain joins TRBV29-1 to TRBJ1-1; D perhaps matches TRBD1 (6 bases). Trimming took 3 bases from V and 0 from J, leaving 11 bases between them. The CDR3 is made up of 14 amino acids. Germline loops: CDR1 SQVTM, CDR2 ANQGSEA. The CDR3 DNA follows: TGCAGCGTTGACCGCGGGGGCATGAACACTGAAGCTTTCTTT. Protein: CSVDRGGMNTEAFF.

This clonotype was seen repeatedly, ten times or more. The chain combines TRBV4-3 with TRBJ1-5; possibly TRBD1 for D (6 bases). V lost 0 bases, J lost 4 bases, and 16 bases lay in between. The germline V gene encodes CDR1 LGHNA and CDR2 YSLEER. The CDR3 is 17 residues long. CDR3 protein: CASSQDIGGSLNQPQHF. CDR3 DNA: TGCGCCAGCAGCCAAGACATTGGGGGCAGCTTGAATCAGCCCCAGCATTTT.

This sequence joins TRBV9 and TRBJ2-7, with 8 bases lining up with TRBD2. Trimming cost V 4 bases and J 2 bases; bases outside gene matches: 11. CDR3 length: 16 amino acids. Per germline, CDR1 SGDLS and CDR2 YYNGEE. DNA of the CDR3: TGTGCCAGCAGCCCGAGTGGGGCGGGAGGTCCCTACGAGCAGTACTTC. Protein product: CASSPSGAGGPYEQYF.

V usage is TRBV27 and J usage is TRBJ1-2; 9 bases are shared with TRBD1. The length of the CDR3 is 18 residues. After removal of 4 bases from V and 6 bases from J, the junction contained 18 bases not matched to a gene. Germline V gives CDR1 MNHEY, CDR2 SMNVEV (reference sequence). CDR3 region: CASSSFRYTGQGIDGYTF. The CDR3 DNA sequence: TGTGCCAGCAGTTCCTTCCGCTACACGGGACAGGGAATAGATGGCTACACCTTC.

The rearrangement joins TRBV9 to TRBJ2-1, with 7 bases identical to TRBD1. The CDR3 covers 18 residues. V lost 0 bases and J lost 4; bases outside the gene matches: 13. Per germline, CDR1 SGDLS and CDR2 YYNGEE. CDR3 protein: CASSVGGHPGQPYNEQFF. In nucleotides, the CDR3 is TGTGCCAGCAGCGTAGGAGGACACCCGGGACAGCCATACAATGAGCAGTTCTTC.

This clonotype has more than one count but fewer than ten. In nucleotides, the CDR3 is TGTGCCAGCAGGGAGGGGAGGAACAACTATGGCTACACCTTC. Translation: CASREGRNNYGYTF. The chain couples TRBV9 to TRBJ1-2; TRBD1 might be the D (5 bases). Per the germline V gene, CDR1 is SGDLS and CDR2 is YYNGEE. Deletions cut 5 bases from V and 2 bases from J, with 13 bases between. This CDR3 comprises 14 residues. The whole variable domain, filled in from reference TRBV9 and TRBJ1-2, reads DSGVTQTPKHLITATGQRVTLRCSPRSGDLSVYWYQQSLDQGLQFLIQYYNGEERAKGNILERFSAQQFPDLHSELNLSSLELGDSALYFCASREGRNNYGYTFGSGTRLTVV.

The V call is TRBV11-1, the J call TRBJ1-2, with D possibly TRBD1 on 5 matching bases. The CDR3 sequence is 18 residues long. Germline CDR1 is SGHAT and CDR2 is FQDESV (reference sequence). V dropped 6 bases and J dropped 0 bases, with 23 bases sitting between them. CDR3 coding DNA: TGTGCCAGCAGTTCACCCCCGATTGGACGGGGCGCTAACTATGGCTACACCTTC. Amino acid sequence: CASSSPPIGRGANYGYTF.

V gene TRBV6-2 or TRBV6-3 combines with J gene TRBJ2-7, with 10 positions matching TRBD1. With V trimmed by 8 bases and J by 5 bases, 12 bases remained unmatched. The CDR3 extends over 15 amino acids. Germline V gene sequence: CDR1 MNHEY, CDR2 SVGEGT. CDR3 region: CASGARGTGDHEQYF. The CDR3 coding sequence is TGTGCCAGCGGGGCCCGCGGGACAGGGGATCACGAGCAGTACTTC.

The table lists this clonotype with a few counts. The V and J genes are TRBV7-3 and TRBJ2-3; no clear D gene. Germline-derived CDR1 and CDR2 are SGHTA and FQGTGA. This CDR3 region has 13 residues. Deletions cut 4 bases from V and 2 bases from J, with 7 bases between. CDR3 sequence: CASSSDATDTQYF. CDR3 nucleotides: TGTGCCAGCAGCTCCGACGCCACAGATACGCAGTATTTT.

In this sample, this clonotype turned up many times. The chain links TRBV25-1 to TRBJ2-7, with TRBD2 identical over 11 bases. From germline, CDR1 is MGHDK and CDR2 SYGVNS. Trimming cost V 2 bases and J 3 bases; bases outside gene matches: 6. CDR3 length equals 16 residues. CDR3 amino acids: CASSEDIAGGGYEQYF. In nucleotides, the CDR3 is TGTGCCAGCAGTGAAGATATAGCGGGAGGGGGCTACGAGCAGTACTTC.

This clonotype was counted between two and nine times. This sequence joins TRBV29-1 and TRBJ1-5; D unclear. The CDR3 extends over 11 amino acids. V lost 8 bases and J lost 7, with 12 bases in between. CDR1 is SQVTM and CDR2 is ANQGSEA in the germline V gene. The CDR3 DNA reads as TGCAGCCCGAAGGAGAAACAGCCCCAGCATTTT. It encodes CSPKEKQPQHF.

The gene calls are TRBV25-1 and TRBJ1-1; unclear D gene. CDR1 is MGHDK, CDR2 SYGVNS, per germline. The V and J ends lost 3 bases and 2 bases respectively, with 7 bases between them. The CDR3 totals 13 residues. CDR3 DNA sequence: TGTGCCAGCAGTGACTCGGGAAACACTGAAGCTTTCTTT. Amino acid sequence: CASSDSGNTEAFF.

J is TRBJ1-3 and V is TRBV6-1, with D uncertain. V shed 6 bases and J shed 0 bases, with 9 bases lying between them. CDR1 and CDR2 from the germline V gene are MNHNS and SASEGT. The CDR3 is 14 amino acids. Here the CDR3 reads CASSPVGSGNTIYF. CDR3 bases: TGTGCCAGCAGCCCGGTGGGCTCTGGAAACACCATATATTTT.

This clonotype was seen a handful of times. The chain employs TRBV4-2 and TRBJ1-1; D might be TRBD1 (6 bases). CDR1 and CDR2 (germline): LGHNA, YNFKEQ. V was trimmed by 1 base and J by 8 bases, leaving 11 bases between them. CDR3 length equals 13 residues. CDR3 DNA sequence: TGTGCCAGCAGCCAAGCTGTAGGGGGGGAAGCTTTCTTT. Translating gives CASSQAVGGEAFF.

The chain joins TRBV30 to TRBJ2-3, with a tentative D call TRBD2 (5 bases). CDR3 length: 13 residues. Germline V gene lookup returns CDR1 GTSNPN and CDR2 SVGIG (reference sequence). Trimming stripped 5 bases from V and 6 bases from J, with 15 bases between. The DNA of the CDR3 is TGTGCCTGGTGCACAAGGCCGGGGGATACGCAGTATTTT. Encoded protein: CAWCTRPGDTQYF.

V and J are TRBV4-3 and TRBJ1-2; 7 bases agree with TRBD1. J was trimmed by 3 bases and V by 1 base; bases with no gene match: 11. From germline, CDR1 is LGHNA and CDR2 YSLEER. CDR3 size: 17 residues. CDR3 protein: CASSQGWSRDRDYGYTF. The CDR3 DNA sequence: TGCGCCAGCAGCCAAGGGTGGTCACGTGACAGGGACTATGGCTACACCTTC.

This clonotype was counted many times. The chain recombines TRBV11-2 with TRBJ2-1; a weak D match, TRBD1 (6 bases). The CDR3 runs to 15 residues. Germline V gives CDR1 SGHAT, CDR2 FQNNGV. Trimming stripped 5 bases from V and 0 bases from J, with 11 bases between. CDR3 DNA sequence: TGTGCCAGCAGCGATACAGGGAGCTCCTACAATGAGCAGTTCTTC. This sequence encodes CASSDTGSSYNEQFF.

This clonotype came up a few times. J is TRBJ1-5 and V is TRBV5-5, with 7 bases fitting TRBD1. The CDR3 has 12 residues. V lost 4 bases, J lost 6 bases, and 1 base stayed unmatched. Germline CDR1 SGHKS, CDR2 YYEKEE (reference sequence). In DNA, the CDR3 is TGTGCCAGCAGCCAGGGGGGTCAGCCCCAGCATTTT. As protein: CASSQGGQPQHF.

This clonotype was recorded many times. The V call is TRBV12-3 or TRBV12-4, the J call TRBJ1-1; D is possibly TRBD1 (6 bases). This CDR3 is built from 15 residues. Trimming took 6 bases from V and 1 from J, leaving 15 bases between them. The CDR3 nucleotides read TGTGCCAGCAGGTGGGGGGGGCACCCGAACACTGAAGCTTTCTTT. This gives the protein CASRWGGHPNTEAFF.

This clonotype was detected many times. The rearrangement links TRBV6-5 to TRBJ2-1, with no clear D. V lost 4 bases to trimming and J lost 6 bases, with 22 bases between them. The CDR3 is made up of 17 amino acids. The germline CDR1 and CDR2 sequences are MNHEY and SVGAGI. The CDR3 nucleotides read TGTGCCAGCAGTTCCTCCGCTCGGGCAGGAGTCCCCAATGAGCAGTTCTTC. This encodes CASSSSARAGVPNEQFF.

A few counts support this clonotype. J is TRBJ2-7 and V is TRBV20-1; 10 nucleotides agree with TRBD2. Germline loops: CDR1 DFQATT, CDR2 SNEGSKA (reference sequence). With V trimmed by 2 bases and J by 4 bases, 5 bases remained unmatched. This CDR3 has 14 residues. The DNA for the CDR3 is TGCAGTGCTAGATCTAGCGGGAGTAAGTACGAGCAGTACTTC. Residues: CSARSSGSKYEQYF.

This chain links TRBV19 with TRBJ2-1, with 11 nucleotides matching TRBD2. After removal of 11 bases from V and 3 bases from J, the junction contained 15 bases not matched to a gene. Germline-derived CDR1 and CDR2 are LNHDA and SQIVND (reference sequence). The CDR3 runs 17 residues. In DNA, the CDR3 is TGTGCCGCACCCACTAGCGGGAGCCGCTCGCTCTACAATGAGCAGTTCTTC. It yields the protein CAAPTSGSRSLYNEQFF. Using reference TRBV19 and TRBJ2-1 for the parts outside the CDR3, the full variable domain is DGGITQSPKYLFRKEGQNVTLSCEQNLNHDAMYWYRQDPGQGLRLIYYSQIVNDFQKGDIAEGYSVSREKKESFPLTVTSAQKNPTAFYLCAAPTSGSRSLYNEQFFGPGTRLTVL.

This clonotype occurred many times. This chain links TRBV4-3 with TRBJ2-7; a weak D match, TRBD2 (6 bases). V was clipped by 0 bases and J by 0 bases, with 15 bases between them. This CDR3 contains 17 residues. Germline lookup yields CDR1 LGHNA and CDR2 YSLEER. The CDR3, as DNA: TGCGCCAGCAGCCAAGATAGGGGAGGTGGTGTCTCCTACGAGCAGTACTTC. This translates into CASSQDRGGGVSYEQYF.

This clonotype was counted many times. This chain joins TRBV12-3 or TRBV12-4 and TRBJ2-1, with unresolved D. Trimming shortened V by 8 bases and J by 6 bases, and 8 bases separated the two germline ends. The CDR3 spans 11 residues. The CDR3 DNA is TGTGCCAGCCTGATCTCCAATGAGCAGTTCTTC. It specifies CASLISNEQFF.

Details on this clonotype: With a much larger clone just one base away, this may be a read error. The V call is TRBV24-1, the J call TRBJ2-3, with D maybe TRBD1 (5 bases). With the DNA end fitting TRBJ1-5 better, the J assignment may be wrong. This CDR3 has 16 amino acids. CDR1 is KGHDR, CDR2 SFDVKD, per germline. The CDR3 DNA follows: TGTGCCACCAGTGATTCAGGAGCGGGACTCACAGATACGCAGCATTTT. This encodes CATSDSGAGLTDTQHF.

The J gene is TRBJ2-7, the V gene TRBV20-1; the D gene is possibly TRBD2 (5 bases). Trimming took 5 bases from V and 3 from J, leaving 20 bases between them. Germline lookup yields CDR1 DFQATT and CDR2 SNEGSKA (reference sequence). The CDR3 contains 15 residues. CDR3 sequence: CSADPLDRGVYEQYF. CDR3 DNA sequence: TGCAGTGCTGATCCCCTTGACCGGGGAGTCTACGAGCAGTACTTC.